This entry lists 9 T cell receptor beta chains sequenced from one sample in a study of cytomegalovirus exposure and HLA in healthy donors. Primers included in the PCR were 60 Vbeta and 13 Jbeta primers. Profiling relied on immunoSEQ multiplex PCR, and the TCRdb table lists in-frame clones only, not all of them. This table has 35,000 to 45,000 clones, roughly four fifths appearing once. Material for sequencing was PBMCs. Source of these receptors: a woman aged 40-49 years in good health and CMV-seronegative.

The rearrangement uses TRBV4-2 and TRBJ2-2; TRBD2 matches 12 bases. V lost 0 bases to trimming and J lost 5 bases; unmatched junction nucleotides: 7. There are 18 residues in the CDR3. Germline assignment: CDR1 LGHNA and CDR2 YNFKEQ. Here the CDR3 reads CASSQDASGGGWTGELFF. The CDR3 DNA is TGTGCCAGCAGCCAAGATGCTAGCGGGGGGGGTTGGACCGGGGAGCTGTTTTTT.

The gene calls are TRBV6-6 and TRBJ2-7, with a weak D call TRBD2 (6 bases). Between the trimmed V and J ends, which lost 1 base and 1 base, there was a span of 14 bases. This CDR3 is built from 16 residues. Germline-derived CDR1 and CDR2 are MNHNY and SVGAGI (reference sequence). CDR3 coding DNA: TGTGCCAGCAGTTACTACGGCGGGGATAGGTCCTACGAGCAGTACTTC. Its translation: CASSYYGGDRSYEQYF.

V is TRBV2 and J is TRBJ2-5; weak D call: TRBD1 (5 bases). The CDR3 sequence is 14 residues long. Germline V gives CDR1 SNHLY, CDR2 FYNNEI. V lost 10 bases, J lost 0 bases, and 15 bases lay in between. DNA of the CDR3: TGTGCCATTAATATTGGGGCAGACCAAGAGACCCAGTACTTC. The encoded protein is CAINIGADQETQYF.

The CDR3 region is CASSTTSPVETQYF. The CDR3 DNA is TGTGCCAGCAGCACGACTAGTCCAGTAGAGACCCAGTACTTC. The V call is TRBV5-4, the J call TRBJ2-5, with a possible D match to TRBD2 (6 bases). The CDR3 spans 14 residues. The V end was cut by 4 bases, the J end by 4 bases, with 14 bases between. Germline V gives CDR1 SGHNT, CDR2 YYREEE (reference sequence). Using reference TRBV5-4 and TRBJ2-5 for the parts outside the CDR3, the full variable domain is ETGVTQSPTHLIKTRGQQVTLRCSSQSGHNTVSWYQQALGQGPQFIFQYYREEENGRGNFPPRFSGLQFPNYSSELNVNALELDDSALYLCASSTTSPVETQYFGPGTRLLVL.

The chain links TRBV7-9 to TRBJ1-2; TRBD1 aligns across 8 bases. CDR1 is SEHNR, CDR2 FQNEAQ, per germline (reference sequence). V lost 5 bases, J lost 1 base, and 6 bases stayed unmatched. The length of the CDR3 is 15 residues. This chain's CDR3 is CASSPGTGFNYGYTF. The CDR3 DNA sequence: TGTGCCAGCAGCCCAGGGACAGGATTTAACTATGGCTACACCTTC.

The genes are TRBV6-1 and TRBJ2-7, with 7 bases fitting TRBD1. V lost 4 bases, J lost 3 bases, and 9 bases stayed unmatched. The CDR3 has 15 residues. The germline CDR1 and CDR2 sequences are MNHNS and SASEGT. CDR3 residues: CASSVRTGWVYEQYF. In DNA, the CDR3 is TGTGCCAGCAGTGTACGGACAGGATGGGTCTACGAGCAGTACTTC.

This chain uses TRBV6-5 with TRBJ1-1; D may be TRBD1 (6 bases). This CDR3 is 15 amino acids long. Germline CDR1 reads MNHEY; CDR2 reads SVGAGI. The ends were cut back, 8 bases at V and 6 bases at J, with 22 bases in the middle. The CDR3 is CASRQQGRGVSEAFF. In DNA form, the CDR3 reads TGTGCCAGCCGACAACAGGGCAGAGGGGTCTCTGAAGCTTTCTTT.

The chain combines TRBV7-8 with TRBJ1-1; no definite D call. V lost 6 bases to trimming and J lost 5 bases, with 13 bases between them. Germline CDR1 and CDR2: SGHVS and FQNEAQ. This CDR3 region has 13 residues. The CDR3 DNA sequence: TGTGCCAGCAGAGAGACTGGGGAGACTGAAGCTTTCTTT. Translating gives CASRETGETEAFF.

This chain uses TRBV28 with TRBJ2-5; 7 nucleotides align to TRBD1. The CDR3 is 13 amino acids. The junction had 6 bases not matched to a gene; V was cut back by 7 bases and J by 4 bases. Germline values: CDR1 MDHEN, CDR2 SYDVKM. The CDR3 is CASTEGQRETQYF. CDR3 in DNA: TGTGCCAGCACCGAGGGACAGCGAGAGACCCAGTACTTC.